Listed below are T cell receptor beta chains from one sample, sequenced in a study of blood T cell repertoires in COVID-19. Data came from immunoSEQ multiplex PCR; TCRdb stores just in-frame clones and leaves some out. The table shows some 190,000 clones, with around nine tenths occurring only once. The sample taken for sequencing was peripheral blood. The receptors shown here come from a man in his thirties or forties with acute or convalescent COVID-19. Each CDR3 is given with its conserved first and last residue. D genes are given only for firm matches. Some rows have no size entry. The others give once, few or many, or a class for an expanded clone.

d_call	j_call	v_call	clone_size	cdr3_nt	cdr3_aa
.	TRBJ2-7	TRBV7-3	.	TGTGCCAGCGTTTCGACAGGGACTTACTACGAGCAGTACTTC	CASVSTGTYYEQYF
TRBD1	TRBJ1-2	TRBV28	.	TGTGCCAGCAGCACTATCGGGACAGGGATCGGTGGAGATGGCTACACCTTC	CASSTIGTGIGGDGYTF
TRBD2	TRBJ2-5	TRBV7-3	once	TGTGCCAGCAGCTTTCGCGGGGGTCAAGAGACCCAGTACTTC	CASSFRGGQETQYF
.	TRBJ1-2	TRBV18	.	TGTGCCAGCTCACCTCCGGGATACAATGCTGGCTACACCTTC	CASSPPGYNAGYTF
.	TRBJ2-5	TRBV19	.	TGTGCCAGTAGTATTGTTGAGGACTCACAAGAGACCCAGTACTTC	CASSIVEDSQETQYF
.	TRBJ2-7	TRBV9	.	TGTGCCAGCAGCGTAGGAGGGTGGACCTCCGAGCAGTACTTC	CASSVGGWTSEQYF
TRBD2	TRBJ2-1	TRBV24-1	.	TGTGCCACCAGTGATACCACTAGCGGGACCCTCAATGAGCAGTTCTTC	CATSDTTSGTLNEQFF
TRBD1	TRBJ2-3	TRBV11-3	.	TGTGCCAGCAGCCCAAGGGGACAGGACACAGATACGCAGTATTTT	CASSPRGQDTDTQYF
TRBD1	TRBJ1-1	TRBV3-1/TRBV3-2	.	TGTGCCAGCAGCCAAGGACTCCCAGGGGGCACTGAAGCTTTCTTT	CASSQGLPGGTEAFF
TRBD1	TRBJ2-3	TRBV2	.	TGTGCCAGCAACCCAACCCCGGGACAGGGGTACAACCCTACAGATACGCAGTATTTT	CASNPTPGQGYNPTDTQYF
TRBD1	TRBJ1-1	TRBV2	.	TGTGCCAGCAGGGCAGCGACAGGGGTGGTCACTGAAGCTTTCTTT	CASRAATGVVTEAFF
.	TRBJ2-2	TRBV5-1	.	TGCGCCAGCAGGGCTACAGGGACACCGAACACCGGGGAGCTGTTTTTT	CASRATGTPNTGELFF